The entry that follows covers one TCR beta chain sequence. Germline lookup yields CDR1 SGHTA and CDR2 FQGNSA. This CDR3 spans 15 amino acids. Trimming removed 1 base at V and 1 base at J, with 11 bases between. The source of the sample is a study of blood T cell repertoires in COVID-19. Study context: COVID-19 samples collected from the United States, Italy and Spain covered acute and convalescent phases. Sample material is recorded as cDNA or gDNA derived from T cells, B-cell-depleted T cells, or PBMCs.

As handled by the study authors: Reference gene primer amplification yielded estimated nucleated cell counts. This table comes from immunoSEQ multiplex PCR, and its TCRdb copy is limited to in-frame clones, with some not included. D and trimming were read from the DNA, whereas the V and J calls and clone size are those reported in that table. The repertoire holds some 230,000 clones, with around 84% as singletons. The chain employs TRBV7-2 and TRBJ2-7; tentatively, D is TRBD1 (6 bases). This receptor was obtained from a man aged 40-49 years with acute or convalescent COVID-19. Source material: peripheral blood. CDR3 nucleotides: TGTGCCAGCAGCTTAGGGCAGGGGTTGTCCTACGAGCAGTACTTC. The encoded protein is CASSLGQGLSYEQYF.